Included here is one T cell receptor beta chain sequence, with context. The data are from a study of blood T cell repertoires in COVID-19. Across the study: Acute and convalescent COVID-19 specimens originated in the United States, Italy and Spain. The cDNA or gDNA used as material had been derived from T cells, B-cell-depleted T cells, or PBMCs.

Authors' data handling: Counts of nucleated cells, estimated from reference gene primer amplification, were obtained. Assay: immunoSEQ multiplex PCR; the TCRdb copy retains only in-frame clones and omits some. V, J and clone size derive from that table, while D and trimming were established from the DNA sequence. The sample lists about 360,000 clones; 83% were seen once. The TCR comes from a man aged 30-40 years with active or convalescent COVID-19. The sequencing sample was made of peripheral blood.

The CDR3 DNA sequence: TGTGCCAGCAGCTGGGGACAGGGGAGCGAGCAGTACTTC. It specifies CASSWGQGSEQYF. The chain carries TRBV7-9 and TRBJ2-7; the match to TRBD1 covers 10 bases. With 4 bases clipped from V and 6 bases from J, the junction kept 3 bases outside the gene matches. Germline V gene sequence: CDR1 SEHNR, CDR2 FQNEAQ (reference sequence). This CDR3 region has 13 residues.